This T cell receptor beta chain was sequenced during a study of shared clonotypes between healthy human individuals. V was clipped by 6 bases and J by 4 bases, with 7 bases between them. CDR3 size: 13 residues. Germline CDR1 reads MDHEN; CDR2 reads SYDVKM. Findings of the study overall: It was only blood that was sampled, and tissue repertoires likely differ. The sharing of approximately 4.6% of naive CD4 clonotypes was seen across several donors.

With respect to this clone: Its antigen is not known. Different DNA sequences within this sample yield the same CDR3.

Profiled with immunoSEQ multiplex PCR; TCRdb holds only in-frame clones, not every one. The data contain about 980,000 clones, approximately 76% of them singletons. The specimen was memory CD4+ T cells sorted from blood. The subset denotes: CD45RA-negative fraction. This TCR derives from a man between 18 and 35 years old in good health. V gene TRBV28 combines with J gene TRBJ1-6; D remains unclear. The CDR3: CASRGQYNSPLHF. CDR3 sequence (DNA): TGTGCCAGCAGAGGGCAGTATAATTCACCCCTCCACTTT.